These 12 T cell receptor beta chains were all obtained from the same sample, sequenced in a study of blood T cell repertoires in COVID-19. Sequenced by immunoSEQ multiplex PCR; TCRdb stores in-frame clones only, minus some. The sample has 200,000 to 250,000 clones; roughly 84% are singletons. Sequencing used peripheral blood. These receptors originate from a woman aged 55-70 years who had recovered from COVID-19.

The chain recombines TRBV5-6 with TRBJ2-5; D uncertain. Between the trimmed V and J ends, which lost 5 bases and 5 bases, there was a span of 19 bases. This CDR3 has 15 residues. Germline V gives CDR1 SGHDT, CDR2 YYEEEE. CDR3: CASSLSVGSWETQYF. The DNA of the CDR3 is TGTGCCAGCAGTCTTTCTGTCGGGTCTTGGGAGACCCAGTACTTC. The complete variable domain, with remaining parts taken from reference TRBV5-6 and TRBJ2-5, reads DAGVTQSPTHLIKTRGQQVTLRCSPKSGHDTVSWYQQALGQGPQFIFQYYEEEERQRGNFPDRFSGHQFPNYSSELNVNALLLGDSALYLCASSLSVGSWETQYFGPGTRLLVL.

This clone was seen just once. This rearrangement joins TRBV19 to TRBJ2-5, with a tentative D call TRBD1 (6 bases). The CDR3 runs 14 residues. The V gene's germline CDR1 is LNHDA and CDR2 SQIVND (reference sequence). V dropped 8 bases and J dropped 4 bases, with 17 bases sitting between them. The CDR3 sequence is CASHSGHLIETQYF. The CDR3 DNA follows: TGTGCCAGTCACTCGGGACACCTCATAGAGACCCAGTACTTC.

The gene calls are TRBV19 and TRBJ1-1; D is unclear. This CDR3 has 15 amino acids. CDR1 and CDR2 from the germline V gene are LNHDA and SQIVND (reference sequence). V lost 0 bases, J lost 4 bases, and 12 bases lay in between. CDR3 in amino acids: CASSIDAGLGTEAFF. The CDR3, as DNA: TGTGCCAGTAGTATAGATGCGGGGTTGGGCACTGAAGCTTTCTTT. Supplemented by reference TRBV19 and TRBJ1-1, the full variable domain reads DGGITQSPKYLFRKEGQNVTLSCEQNLNHDAMYWYRQDPGQGLRLIYYSQIVNDFQKGDIAEGYSVSREKKESFPLTVTSAQKNPTAFYLCASSIDAGLGTEAFFGQGTRLTVV.

The chain has TRBV11-2 and TRBJ2-7; D may be TRBD1 (6 bases). Germline V gene lookup returns CDR1 SGHAT and CDR2 FQNNGV. There are 15 residues in the CDR3. Deletions cut 5 bases from V and 0 bases from J, with 14 bases between. The CDR3 protein is CASSRPWDNSYEQYF. In nucleotides, the CDR3 is TGTGCCAGCAGCCGCCCGTGGGACAACTCCTACGAGCAGTACTTC.

This chain connects TRBV9 to TRBJ2-3; 12 bases map to TRBD2. With V trimmed by 0 bases and J by 6 bases, 5 bases remained unmatched. From germline, CDR1 is SGDLS and CDR2 YYNGEE. This CDR3 comprises 16 residues. This chain's CDR3 is CASSVGLAGGLDTQYF. The CDR3 DNA is TGTGCCAGCAGCGTAGGGCTAGCGGGGGGGCTGGATACGCAGTATTTT.

The V gene is TRBV6-2 or TRBV6-3, the J gene TRBJ2-5; 16 bases line up with TRBD2. Germline V gene sequence: CDR1 MNHEY, CDR2 SVGEGT. The V gene end was trimmed by 2 bases and the J gene end by 5 bases; junction bases not matched to a gene: 5. The CDR3 covers 17 residues. CDR3 DNA: TGTGCCAGCAGTTACCTGGGACTAGCGGGGGGGACGGAGACCCAGTACTTC. Translated, it gives CASSYLGLAGGTETQYF.

The chain uses TRBV20-1 and TRBJ2-7; TRBD2 matches at 7 bases. Germline V gene data show CDR1 as DFQATT and CDR2 as SNEGSKA (reference sequence). CDR3 length equals 15 residues. V lost 3 bases to trimming and J lost 1 base; unmatched junction nucleotides: 9. This CDR3 reads CSASIERGLSYEQYF. CDR3 nucleotides: TGCAGTGCTAGTATCGAGCGGGGACTATCCTACGAGCAGTACTTC.

The rearrangement links TRBV12-5 to TRBJ1-4, with D perhaps TRBD1 (5 bases). The V and J ends lost 6 bases and 0 bases respectively, with 17 bases between them. This CDR3 comprises 17 residues. The germline gives CDR1 LGHNT, CDR2 FRNRAP. The CDR3 here is CASGPQTPGSTNEKLFF. The DNA for the CDR3 is TGTGCTAGTGGACCGCAAACCCCAGGGTCAACTAATGAAAAACTGTTTTTT.

V gene TRBV5-4 combines with J gene TRBJ1-1; D may be TRBD1 (5 bases). The CDR3 totals 13 residues. Trimming shortened V by 5 bases and J by 11 bases, and 19 bases separated the two germline ends. CDR1 is SGHNT, CDR2 YYREEE, per germline (reference sequence). CDR3 in amino acids: CASRAAGKGSAFF. CDR3 DNA: TGTGCCAGCAGGGCGGCAGGGAAGGGGTCGGCTTTCTTT.

In this sample, this clone turned up once. CDR3 sequence (DNA): TGTGCCAGCAGGAGGGTCCTACAGGGTAGGACGCCTGAAGCTTTCTTT. Protein: CASRRVLQGRTPEAFF. The chain links TRBV13 to TRBJ1-1; a possible D gene is TRBD1 (6 bases). The V and J ends lost 6 bases and 6 bases respectively, with 23 bases between them. Looked up from germline, CDR1 is PRHDT and CDR2 is FYEKMQ (reference sequence). The CDR3 has 16 residues. The full variable domain, with the rest looked up from reference TRBV13 and TRBJ1-1, is AAGVIQSPRHLIKEKRETATLKCYPIPRHDTVYWYQQGPGQDPQFLISFYEKMQSDKGSIPDRFSAQQFSDYHSELNMSSLELGDSALYFCASRRVLQGRTPEAFFGQGTRLTVV.

The V and J genes are TRBV7-2 and TRBJ2-1, with a possible D match to TRBD2 (7 bases). The CDR3 totals 15 residues. Germline V CDR1 and CDR2: SGHTA, FQGNSA. Trimming left V 3 bases short and J 7 bases short, with 16 bases between. The CDR3 coding sequence is TGTGCCAGCAGCTTTGGAGGGGGGGCCTCGAATGAGCAGTTCTTC. Its protein is CASSFGGGASNEQFF.

The chain recombines TRBV7-6 with TRBJ2-1; tentative D call: TRBD2 (5 bases). Trimming left V 5 bases short and J 1 base short, with 15 bases between. The germline V gene has CDR1 SGHVS and CDR2 FNYEAQ. The length of the CDR3 is 16 residues. This chain's CDR3 is CASSLRARGSYNEQFF. As DNA, the CDR3 is TGTGCCAGCAGCCTCCGGGCCCGGGGATCCTACAATGAGCAGTTCTTC.